The clone carrying this T cell receptor beta chain was picked up many times. Researchers made TCR beta libraries by using iRepertoire HTBI primers and running Arm-PCR on CDR3 regions. TCRdb itself ran the multiplex PCR reads through MiXCR, one entry per CDR3 protein. Altogether fewer than 500,000 distinct CDR3 sequences are present, 15% to 20% being singletons, with the ten largest covering 10% to 15%. The time point here: newly diagnosed GD, antithyroid drugs for less than 3 months. The authors made the TCR library using RNA they extracted from PBMCs. These data originate in a study of regulatory T cells in long-lasting Graves disease. Another study also made use of these data, one on T cells in Graves' hyperthyroidism and ophthalmopathy.

The material was peripheral blood mononuclear cells (PBMCs), obtained at new diagnosis, from a patient treated with antithyroid drugs. The receptor was derived from a man aged 35-49 years with Graves disease.

The CDR3 DNA sequence: TGTGCCAGCTCATTATCAGCCAGCACTGAAGCTTTCTTT. It translates to CASSLSASTEAFF. The rearrangement links TRBV18 to TRBJ1-1; D uncertain. CDR3 length: 13 amino acids. Germline V gives CDR1 KGHSH, CDR2 LQKENI. The V gene lost 5 bases and the J gene lost 4 bases, with 11 bases spanning the gap.